One and the same sample provided the 15 T cell receptor beta chains below, sequenced in a study of regulatory T cells in long-lasting Graves disease. Arm-PCR with iRepertoire HTBI primers amplified the CDR3 regions for these TCR beta libraries. Each CDR3 protein is one row after TCRdb ran MiXCR on the multiplex PCR reads. The sample contains around 430,000 distinct CDR3 sequences, around a fifth of which appear only once. Time point specified: persistent/refractory GD, antithyroid drugs over 5 years with positive TRAb. PBMC-extracted RNA yielded the TCR library. Specimen: peripheral blood mononuclear cells (PBMCs), collected when the disease was refractory, from a patient treated with antithyroid drugs. These receptors all stem from a female donor with Graves disease.

The chain has TRBV28 and TRBJ2-7; tentatively, D is TRBD2 (6 bases). Germline CDR1 reads MDHEN; CDR2 reads SYDVKM. The CDR3 sequence is 14 residues long. V was pared by 7 bases and J by 0 bases, with 13 bases between. The CDR3 nucleotides read TGTGCCAGCACGGAGCGGGCGAGCTCCTACGAGCAGTACTTC. Translating it yields CASTERASSYEQYF.

In its sample, this clonotype was seen a few times. The chain couples TRBV14 to TRBJ1-1, with TRBD1 as a possible D gene (6 bases). This CDR3 has 15 amino acids. Germline assignment: CDR1 SGHDN and CDR2 FVKESK. V lost 3 bases, J lost 4 bases, and 15 bases lay in between. CDR3 sequence reads: CASSQNRAGGTEAFF. CDR3 DNA sequence: TGTGCCAGCAGCCAGAACAGGGCGGGGGGCACTGAAGCTTTCTTT.

The table lists this clonotype with many counts. This rearrangement joins TRBV28 to TRBJ2-5; D may be TRBD2 (6 bases). Germline V CDR1 and CDR2: MDHEN, SYDVKM. Trimming stripped 4 bases from V and 4 bases from J, with 16 bases between. This CDR3 is built from 15 residues. CDR3 sequence: CASSSSGGVGETQYF. CDR3 sequence (DNA): TGTGCCAGCAGTTCGAGCGGCGGGGTCGGAGAGACCCAGTACTTC.

The sample holds one count of this clonotype. This likely traces to a read error, being one base from a far larger clone. The V gene is TRBV7-9, the J gene TRBJ2-7; TRBD1 might be the D (5 bases). The germline gives CDR1 SEHNR, CDR2 FQNEAQ (reference sequence). CDR3 length: 13 amino acids. Here the CDR3 reads CASGLDSSYEQYF. CDR3 coding DNA: TGTGCCAGCGGCTTAGACAGCTCCTACGAGCAGTACTTC. Supplemented by reference TRBV7-9 and TRBJ2-7, the full variable domain reads DTGVSQNPRHKITKRGQNVTFRCDPISEHNRLYWYRQTLGQGPEFLTYFQNEAQLEKSRLLSDRFSAERPKGSFSTLEIQRTEQGDSAMYLCASGLDSSYEQYFGPGTRLTVT.

The sample holds many counts of this clonotype. The chain employs TRBV2 and TRBJ1-2, with D tentatively TRBD1 (5 bases). Deletions cut 5 bases from V and 2 bases from J, with 18 bases between. The germline gives CDR1 SNHLY, CDR2 FYNNEI. The CDR3 has 16 amino acids. The CDR3 sequence: CASSHRKEALNYGYTF. CDR3 DNA: TGTGCCAGCAGTCACAGGAAAGAAGCTCTAAACTATGGCTACACCTTC. Filled out from reference TRBV2 and TRBJ1-2, the complete variable domain reads EPEVTQTPSHQVTQMGQEVILRCVPISNHLYFYWYRQILGQKVEFLVSFYNNEISEKSEIFDDQFSVERPDGSNFTLKIRSTKLEDSAMYFCASSHRKEALNYGYTFGSGTRLTVV.

The V and J genes are TRBV20-1 and TRBJ2-7; 7 bases map to TRBD2. Trimming at V came to 2 bases and at J to 6 bases, leaving 22 bases not matched to a gene. This CDR3 is built from 18 residues. Germline V gives CDR1 DFQATT, CDR2 SNEGSKA (reference sequence). The DNA of the CDR3 is TGCAGTGCTAGAACCGCCTTTTTGGGCGGGAGTTTCCCCTCCGAGCAGTACTTC. Protein sequence: CSARTAFLGGSFPSEQYF.

The genes are TRBV7-2 and TRBJ2-7; a possible D gene is TRBD2 (5 bases). Germline CDR1 SGHTA, CDR2 FQGNSA. The CDR3 totals 14 residues. The ends were cut back, 5 bases at V and 2 bases at J, with 13 bases in the middle. DNA for the CDR3: TGTGCCAGCAGCCCCACGCCGGGGACCTACGAGCAGTACTTC. Translated: CASSPTPGTYEQYF.

This clonotype was seen many times. CDR3 sequence reads: CASSFGAGTEKLFF. Here the CDR3 DNA reads TGTGCCAGCAGCTTCGGCGCAGGGACAGAAAAACTGTTTTTT. The chain uses TRBV7-2 and TRBJ1-4; D might be TRBD1 (6 bases). Germline CDR1 and CDR2: SGHTA and FQGNSA. The CDR3 covers 14 residues. V dropped 3 bases and J dropped 8 bases, with 13 bases sitting between them.

This clonotype was seen a handful of times. CDR3 region: CASSLEREKIDIQYF. The CDR3 coding sequence is TGTGCCAGCAGCCTCGAGCGGGAGAAGATTGACATTCAGTACTTC. The genes are TRBV3-2 and TRBJ2-4; TRBD2 is taken as the D call from the table, unchecked against the DNA. TRBV3-2 is a recognized pseudogene. The CDR3 covers 15 residues.

This clonotype was found a few times. The rearrangement joins TRBV19 to TRBJ1-6; no clear D. The V end was cut by 3 bases, the J end by 11 bases, with 11 bases between. The CDR3 length is 13 residues. Germline V gene lookup returns CDR1 LNHDA and CDR2 SQIVND (reference sequence). CDR3 protein: CASSIRYGPPLHF. DNA of the CDR3: TGTGCCAGTAGTATCCGGTATGGTCCACCCCTCCACTTT.

The sample holds many counts of this clonotype. This CDR3 reads CAATAGGVSDEQYF. DNA of the CDR3: TGTGCCGCCACTGCGGGGGGCGTGAGCGACGAGCAGTACTTC. V and J are TRBV7-8 and TRBJ2-7; TRBD2 agrees at 8 bases. CDR3 size: 14 residues. Germline V gives CDR1 SGHVS, CDR2 FQNEAQ. J was trimmed by 5 bases and V by 11 bases; bases with no gene match: 14. Full variable domain (outside the CDR3, taken from reference TRBV7-8 and TRBJ2-7): GAGVSQSPRYKVAKRGQDVALRCDPISGHVSLFWYQQALGQGPEFLTYFQNEAQLDKSGLPSDRFFAERPEGSVSTLKIQRTQQEDSAVYLCAATAGGVSDEQYFGPGTRLTVT.

The chain links TRBV4-1 to TRBJ2-7, with D perhaps assigned TRBD1 or TRBD2 (5 bases each). The CDR3 runs 12 residues. Trimming removed 2 bases at V and 7 bases at J, with 9 bases between. Germline values: CDR1 MGHRA, CDR2 YSYEKL. CDR3 loop: CASSQIGGEQYF. The CDR3 nucleotides are TGCGCCAGCAGCCAAATTGGGGGAGAGCAGTACTTC.

This clonotype has more than one count but fewer than ten. The chain combines TRBV6-1 with TRBJ1-1; 8 bases are shared with TRBD1. CDR1 is MNHNS, CDR2 SASEGT, per germline. The CDR3 has 13 residues. V was pared by 5 bases and J by 6 bases, with 5 bases of the junction left unmatched. CDR3 coding DNA: TGTGCCAGCAGTCAGACAGGGGTCCCTGAAGCTTTCTTT. Protein sequence: CASSQTGVPEAFF.

This chain links TRBV9 with TRBJ1-3; no reliable D call. The CDR3 contains 16 residues. Germline assignment: CDR1 SGDLS and CDR2 YYNGEE. V lost 3 bases, J lost 0 bases, and 13 bases lay in between. The CDR3 DNA follows: TGTGCCAGCAGCGGACTAGTGGACCACTCTGGAAACACCATATATTTT. Protein product: CASSGLVDHSGNTIYF. Looking up the rest from reference TRBV9 and TRBJ1-3 gives the full variable domain: DSGVTQTPKHLITATGQRVTLRCSPRSGDLSVYWYQQSLDQGLQFLIQYYNGEERAKGNILERFSAQQFPDLHSELNLSSLELGDSALYFCASSGLVDHSGNTIYFGEGSWLTVV.

This clonotype was detected ten times or more. The J gene is TRBJ1-6, the V gene TRBV11-2; D uncertain. The germline V gene has CDR1 SGHAT and CDR2 FQNNGV. The ends were cut back, 5 bases at V and 5 bases at J, with 10 bases in the middle. CDR3 size: 14 residues. The CDR3 loop is CASSQNVHNSPLHF. The CDR3 coding sequence is TGTGCCAGCAGCCAGAACGTCCATAATTCACCCCTCCACTTT.